Given below is one T cell receptor (beta chain) in context. These data belong to a study of identical twins. Carrying unique molecular identifiers, the cDNA also gained a universal primer site through template switching. Via MiXCR, TCRdb re-called the 5' RACE reads, giving one row per CDR3 protein. The sample records hundreds of thousands of distinct CDR3 sequences, around 21% being singletons. Germline values: CDR1 LGHNA, CDR2 YSLEER. With 0 bases removed from V and 5 bases from J, the gap between germline ends came to 8 bases. The CDR3 is made up of 14 amino acids. All donors were healthy Caucasians. The same specimen was also included in a second study, on T cells expressing NK-cell markers. That investigation notes: Several donors likewise had their CD3+CD56-NKG2C+ fraction led by these clonotypes.

This TCR came from a woman between 18 and 29 years old in good health. The source material was PBMCs. This rearrangement joins TRBV4-3 to TRBJ1-5; D is unclear. CDR3 in DNA: TGCGCCAGCAGCCAAGATGAAGGACATCAGCCCCAGCATTTT. It codes for CASSQDEGHQPQHF.